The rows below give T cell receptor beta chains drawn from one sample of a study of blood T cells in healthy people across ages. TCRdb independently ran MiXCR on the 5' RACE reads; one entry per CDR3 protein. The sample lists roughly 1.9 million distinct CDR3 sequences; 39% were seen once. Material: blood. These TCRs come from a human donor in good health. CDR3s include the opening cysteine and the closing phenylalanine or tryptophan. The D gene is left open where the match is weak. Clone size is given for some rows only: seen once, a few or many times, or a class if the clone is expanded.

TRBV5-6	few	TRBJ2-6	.	TGTGCCAGCAGCCGGACCATATTCTCTGGGGCCAACGTCCTGACTTTC	CASSRTIFSGANVLTF
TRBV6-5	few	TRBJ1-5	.	TGTGCCAGCAGTTTTGACCGTCACAATCAGCCCCAGCATTTT	CASSFDRHNQPQHF
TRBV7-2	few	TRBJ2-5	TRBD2	TGTGCCAGCAGCTTAGAAAGCGGGGGCACCCTAGGGACCCAGTACTTC	CASSLESGGTLGTQYF
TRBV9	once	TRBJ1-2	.	TGTGCCAGCAGCGTAGCCTCTGGCGAACCCTATGGCTACACCTTC	CASSVASGEPYGYTF
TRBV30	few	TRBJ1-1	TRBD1	TGTGCCTGGAGTGTAGGCCCAGGGGGAACGACTTTCTTT	CAWSVGPGGTTFF
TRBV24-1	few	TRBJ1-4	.	TGTGCCACCAGCAACTCAGAGGGTGAAAAACTGTTTTTT	CATSNSEGEKLFF
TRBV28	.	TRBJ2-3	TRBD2	TGTGCCAGCAGGAGCGGGGGGGCCGGAGATACGCAGTATTTT	CASRSGGAGDTQYF
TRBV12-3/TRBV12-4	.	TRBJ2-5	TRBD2	TGTGCCAGCAGTCCGCGGATAGCGGGGGAAGGTTGGGAGACCCAGTACTTC	CASSPRIAGEGWETQYF
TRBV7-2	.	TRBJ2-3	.	TGTGCCAGCAGCTTAGAGGCCGGGCTCGGCACAGATACGCAGTATTTT	CASSLEAGLGTDTQYF
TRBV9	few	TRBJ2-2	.	TGTGCCAGCAGCGTAGTTGGGTCCGGGGAGCTGTTTTTT	CASSVVGSGELFF
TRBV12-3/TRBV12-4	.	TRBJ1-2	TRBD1	TGTGCCAGCAGTCCAGGGACAGGCCTGGATCACTATGGCTACACCTTC	CASSPGTGLDHYGYTF
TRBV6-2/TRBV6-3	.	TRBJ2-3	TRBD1	TGTGCCAGCAGTTACTCCGGGACAGGGGCGGTAGGAGATACGCAGTATTTT	CASSYSGTGAVGDTQYF
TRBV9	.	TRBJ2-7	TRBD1	TGTGCCAGCAGCGACGGGACAGGGGGCATCTACGAGCAGTACTTC	CASSDGTGGIYEQYF
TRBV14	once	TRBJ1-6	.	TGTGCCAGCAGCCCGCAGGGTCGGGGGAATTCACCCCTCCACTTT	CASSPQGRGNSPLHF
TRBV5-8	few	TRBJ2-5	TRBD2	TGTGCCAGCAACTTACGGGGGGAGGGGACCCAGTACTTC	CASNLRGEGTQYF
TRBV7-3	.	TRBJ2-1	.	TGTGCCAGCAGTTCGGCAATAGGCTCCTACAATGAGCAGTTCTTC	CASSSAIGSYNEQFF
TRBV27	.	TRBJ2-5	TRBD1	TGTGCCTGCAGTTTTTGGACAGGGGCAGGGGAGACCCAGTACTTC	CACSFWTGAGETQYF
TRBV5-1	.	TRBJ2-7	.	TGCGCCAGCAGCTTGGGCAACCAAGGCGAGCAGTACTTC	CASSLGNQGEQYF
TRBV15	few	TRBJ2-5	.	TGTGCCACCAGCAGTCGACGTTTAGGACCAGAGACCCAGTACTTC	CATSSRRLGPETQYF
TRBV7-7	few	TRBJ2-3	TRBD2	TGTGCCAGCAGCAGGAGGACTAGCGACACAGATACGCAGTATTTT	CASSRRTSDTDTQYF
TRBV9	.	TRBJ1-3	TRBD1	TGTGCCAGCAGCGTAGGGCAGGCAGGGGGCACGGGAAACACCATATATTTT	CASSVGQAGGTGNTIYF
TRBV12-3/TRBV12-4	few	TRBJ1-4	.	TGTGCCAGCAGCCTCCATTTCGCAACTAATGAAAAACTGTTTTTT	CASSLHFATNEKLFF
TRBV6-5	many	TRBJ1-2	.	TGTGCCAGCAGTTTGGGGCCTCCTTCGCCGGGCTACACCTTC	CASSLGPPSPGYTF
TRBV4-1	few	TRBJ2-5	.	TGCGCCAGCAGCCAACGTACAGGGAAAGAGACCCAGTACTTC	CASSQRTGKETQYF
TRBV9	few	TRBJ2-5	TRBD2	TGTGCCAGCAGCGCCCCGGTCCTAGCGGGGTACATGGAAGAGACCCAGTACTTC	CASSAPVLAGYMEETQYF
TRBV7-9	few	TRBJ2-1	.	TGTGCCAGCAGCTACGGGACTGGAGTCTACAATGAGCAGTTCTTC	CASSYGTGVYNEQFF
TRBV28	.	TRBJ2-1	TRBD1	TGTGCCAGCAGTCTCCTGGGACAGGTGGAGTACAATGAGCAGTTCTTC	CASSLLGQVEYNEQFF
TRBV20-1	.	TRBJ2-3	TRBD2	TGCAGTGCTAGAGATCCCCTAGCGGGGCCCACAGATACGCAGTATTTT	CSARDPLAGPTDTQYF
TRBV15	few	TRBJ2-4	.	TGTGCCACCAGCAGAGTGATCGGCAGTACCCCAGTTGGGAACATTCAGTACTTC	CATSRVIGSTPVGNIQYF
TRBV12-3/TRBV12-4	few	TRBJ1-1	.	TGTACCAGCAGACCTCAGGGTACTGAAGCTTTCTTT	CTSRPQGTEAFF
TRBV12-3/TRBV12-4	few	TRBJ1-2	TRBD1	TGTGCCAGCAGTCCAGGGACAGCTAACACCTTC	CASSPGTANTF
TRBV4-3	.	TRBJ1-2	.	TGCGCCAGCAGCCAAGGCGGCTATAGTGACTATGGCTACACCTTC	CASSQGGYSDYGYTF
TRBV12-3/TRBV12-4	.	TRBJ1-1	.	TGTGCCAGCAACGGACAGTTGAACACTGAAGCTTTCTTT	CASNGQLNTEAFF
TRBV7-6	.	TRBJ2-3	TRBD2	TGTGCCAGCAGCCCCACCGGACTAGCGGGGGACCCAAGCACAGATACGCAGTATTTT	CASSPTGLAGDPSTDTQYF
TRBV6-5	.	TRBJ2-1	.	TGTGCCAGCAGTTTTGGCCGTTCCAATGGGCAGTTCTTC	CASSFGRSNGQFF
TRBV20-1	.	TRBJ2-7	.	TGCAGTGCTAGAGGTGGAGGGGGCGAGCAGTACTTC	CSARGGGGEQYF
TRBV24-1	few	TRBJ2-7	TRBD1	TGTGCCACCAGTGATTCCAGGACAGGGAGTAACGAGCAGTACTTC	CATSDSRTGSNEQYF